Below are 20 T cell receptor beta chains sequenced from a single sample in a study of cytomegalovirus exposure and HLA in healthy donors. Researchers ran the PCR with 60 Vbeta and 13 Jbeta primers. TCRdb's table, derived via immunoSEQ multiplex PCR, lists solely in-frame clones and lacks some. The specimen's table records over 100,000 clones. The specimen sequenced was PBMCs. The receptors come from a man aged 18 to 30 in good health and CMV-seronegative.

The chain carries TRBV9 and TRBJ2-7; TRBD1 agrees at 11 bases. CDR3 length: 15 amino acids. Germline V gene lookup returns CDR1 SGDLS and CDR2 YYNGEE. V gave up 3 bases and J gave up 3 bases; unmatched junction bases: 5. CDR3 amino acids: CASSEGTGGFYEQYF. The CDR3 nucleotides are TGTGCCAGCAGCGAGGGGACAGGGGGTTTCTACGAGCAGTACTTC.

The chain links TRBV4-3 to TRBJ2-3; D is possibly TRBD1 (5 bases). V was cut by 0 bases and J by 2 bases, with 9 bases left in between. Germline V gene lookup returns CDR1 LGHNA and CDR2 YSLEER. There are 15 residues in the CDR3. CDR3 in amino acids: CASSQEYRYTDTQYF. The CDR3 DNA follows: TGCGCCAGCAGCCAAGAGTACAGGTACACAGATACGCAGTATTTT.

The chain recombines TRBV19 with TRBJ2-7; possibly TRBD1 for D (5 bases). The CDR3 totals 13 residues. V was pared by 5 bases and J by 3 bases, with 11 bases between. The V gene's germline CDR1 is LNHDA and CDR2 SQIVND (reference sequence). The CDR3 loop reads CASSPTQGYEQYF. For the CDR3, the DNA is TGTGCCAGTAGTCCCACCCAGGGCTACGAGCAGTACTTC.

The chain couples TRBV6-1 to TRBJ2-7, with 8 bases aligning to TRBD2. Losses at the gene ends were 6 bases for V and 3 bases for J; bases not matched to a gene: 4. Looked up from germline, CDR1 is MNHNS and CDR2 is SASEGT. The CDR3 totals 13 residues. The CDR3 coding sequence is TGTGCCAGCAGCGGGACTAGAAACTACGAGCAGTACTTC. The encoded protein is CASSGTRNYEQYF.

This chain uses TRBV19 with TRBJ2-2; 7 bases line up with TRBD2. The J segment lost 7 bases and the V segment lost 8 bases, leaving 4 bases of the junction unmatched. The CDR3 covers 12 residues. Germline V gene lookup returns CDR1 LNHDA and CDR2 SQIVND (reference sequence). This CDR3 reads CASLLASGELFF. In DNA, the CDR3 is TGTGCCAGTCTACTAGCGAGCGGGGAGCTGTTTTTT.

The genes are TRBV11-2 and TRBJ1-1; D possibly corresponds to TRBD1 (6 bases). In germline, CDR1 is SGHAT, CDR2 FQNNGV. This CDR3 spans 18 amino acids. Between the trimmed V and J ends, which lost 1 base and 1 base, there was a span of 19 bases. CDR3 region: CASSLVSRGEGENTEAFF. The CDR3 DNA is TGTGCCAGCAGCTTAGTCAGCAGGGGCGAGGGGGAGAACACTGAAGCTTTCTTT.

This chain connects TRBV27 to TRBJ2-2; 10 positions agree with TRBD2. With V trimmed by 2 bases and J by 0 bases, 6 bases remained unmatched. The CDR3 runs to 18 residues. The germline V gene has CDR1 MNHEY and CDR2 SMNVEV (reference sequence). The CDR3 loop reads CASSLLSGRAANTGELFF. CDR3 bases: TGTGCCAGCAGTTTACTGAGCGGGAGGGCCGCGAACACCGGGGAGCTGTTTTTT.

CDR3 in amino acids: CASSFLQGAPNTEAFF. Written as DNA, the CDR3 is TGTGCCAGCAGCTTCTTACAGGGGGCCCCCAACACTGAAGCTTTCTTT. The gene calls are TRBV5-5 and TRBJ1-1; 9 bases are a match to TRBD1. The CDR3 length is 16 residues. V shed 2 bases and J 2 bases; nucleotides not matched to a gene: 7. Germline V gene sequence: CDR1 SGHKS, CDR2 YYEKEE (reference sequence).

CDR3: CASSPGLAGGPNTDTQYF. The CDR3 DNA follows: TGCGCCAGCAGCCCCGGACTAGCGGGAGGGCCTAACACAGATACGCAGTATTTT. The J gene is TRBJ2-3, the V gene TRBV5-1, with TRBD2 matching 15 bases. The CDR3 has 18 residues. CDR1 is SGHRS and CDR2 is YFSETQ in the germline V gene. J lost 2 bases, V lost 4 bases, and 8 bases had no gene match.

The chain employs TRBV28 and TRBJ2-7; D gene uncertain. Germline lookup yields CDR1 MDHEN and CDR2 SYDVKM. The CDR3 runs 13 residues. The ends were cut back, 6 bases at V and 2 bases at J, with 11 bases in the middle. This CDR3 is CASSRQRPYEQYF. CDR3 sequence (DNA): TGTGCCAGCAGCAGACAACGGCCCTACGAGCAGTACTTC.

The V gene is TRBV6-5, the J gene TRBJ2-3, with TRBD2 matching over 8 bases. V lost 6 bases to trimming and J lost 4 bases; unmatched junction nucleotides: 6. Looked up from germline, CDR1 is MNHEY and CDR2 is SVGAGI. This CDR3 region has 14 residues. CDR3 nucleotides: TGTGCCAGCAGCTATGGACTAGCTGCAGATACGCAGTATTTT. It codes for CASSYGLAADTQYF.

CDR3 DNA: TGTGCCAGCAGTTTCTCTGGGGGCGGTGAGCAGTTCTTC. Translation: CASSFSGGGEQFF. This sequence joins TRBV6-5 and TRBJ2-1; possibly TRBD1 for D (6 bases). The CDR3 runs 13 residues. Germline V gives CDR1 MNHEY, CDR2 SVGAGI. The V end was cut by 4 bases, the J end by 9 bases, with 13 bases between.

This chain connects TRBV4-1 to TRBJ2-2; 12 bases align to TRBD1. The CDR3 is 19 amino acids. V was pared by 0 bases and J by 2 bases, with 7 bases of the junction left unmatched. The V gene's germline CDR1 is MGHRA and CDR2 YSYEKL. CDR3 residues: CASSQDWSGQGANTGELFF. CDR3 in DNA: TGCGCCAGCAGCCAAGATTGGTCGGGACAGGGGGCAAACACCGGGGAGCTGTTTTTT.

The CDR3 bases are TGTGCCAGCAGATACCGGGACGGCCGGGACAAGGCCTACGAGCAGTACTTC. Its translation is CASRYRDGRDKAYEQYF. The chain has TRBV11-2 and TRBJ2-7; tentative D call: TRBD1 (6 bases). Germline V gene data show CDR1 as SGHAT and CDR2 as FQNNGV. This CDR3 has 17 residues. Trimming pared 6 bases from V and 2 bases from J, leaving 23 bases between.

The chain joins TRBV7-3 to TRBJ2-1; maybe TRBD2 (5 bases). Germline CDR1 and CDR2: SGHTA and FQGTGA. This CDR3 contains 17 residues. V gave up 2 bases and J gave up 1 base, with 15 bases separating them. The CDR3 sequence is CASSLLARENSYNEQFF. The CDR3 nucleotides are TGTGCCAGCAGCTTACTAGCTAGAGAGAATTCCTACAATGAGCAGTTCTTC.

The chain has TRBV2 and TRBJ1-5, with 7 positions matching TRBD1. The CDR3 spans 14 residues. Germline lookup yields CDR1 SNHLY and CDR2 FYNNEI. V gave up 2 bases and J gave up 2 bases; unmatched junction bases: 0. The CDR3 region is CASSEQGGNQPQHF. CDR3 DNA sequence: TGTGCCAGCAGTGAACAGGGGGGCAATCAGCCCCAGCATTTT. The complete variable domain, with remaining parts taken from reference TRBV2 and TRBJ1-5, reads EPEVTQTPSHQVTQMGQEVILRCVPISNHLYFYWYRQILGQKVEFLVSFYNNEISEKSEIFDDQFSVERPDGSNFTLKIRSTKLEDSAMYFCASSEQGGNQPQHFGDGTRLSIL.

The V and J genes are TRBV27 and TRBJ2-5; no clear D gene. CDR3 length: 11 residues. The V gene's germline CDR1 is MNHEY and CDR2 SMNVEV (reference sequence). V lost 4 bases to trimming and J lost 4 bases, with 4 bases between them. CDR3 sequence reads: CASSYRETQYF. The CDR3 nucleotides are TGTGCCAGCAGTTACAGAGAGACCCAGTACTTC.

The rearrangement uses TRBV11-1 and TRBJ2-2, with unresolved D. This CDR3 is built from 13 residues. CDR1 and CDR2 from the germline V gene are SGHAT and FQDESV (reference sequence). V was trimmed by 3 bases and J by 5 bases, leaving 7 bases between them. The CDR3 protein is CASSFSETGELFF. The CDR3 coding sequence is TGTGCCAGCAGCTTTTCTGAGACCGGGGAGCTGTTTTTT.

V and J are TRBV7-2 and TRBJ2-7; 8 bases align to TRBD2. Trimming at V came to 3 bases and at J to 7 bases, leaving 5 bases not matched to a gene. CDR1 SGHTA and CDR2 FQGNSA come from the germline V gene. The CDR3 is made up of 13 amino acids. CDR3 nucleotide sequence: TGTGCCAGCAGCTTTCGGCGGGAGGTTGAGCAGTACTTC. Translating it yields CASSFRREVEQYF.

CDR3: CASSYELAAATQYF. DNA of the CDR3: TGTGCCAGCAGTTACGAACTAGCCGCAGCGACCCAGTACTTC. This chain links TRBV6-5 with TRBJ2-5; D is possibly TRBD2 (6 bases). The CDR3 is 14 amino acids. Between the trimmed V and J ends, which lost 2 bases and 7 bases, there was a span of 14 bases. Germline values: CDR1 MNHEY, CDR2 SVGAGI.